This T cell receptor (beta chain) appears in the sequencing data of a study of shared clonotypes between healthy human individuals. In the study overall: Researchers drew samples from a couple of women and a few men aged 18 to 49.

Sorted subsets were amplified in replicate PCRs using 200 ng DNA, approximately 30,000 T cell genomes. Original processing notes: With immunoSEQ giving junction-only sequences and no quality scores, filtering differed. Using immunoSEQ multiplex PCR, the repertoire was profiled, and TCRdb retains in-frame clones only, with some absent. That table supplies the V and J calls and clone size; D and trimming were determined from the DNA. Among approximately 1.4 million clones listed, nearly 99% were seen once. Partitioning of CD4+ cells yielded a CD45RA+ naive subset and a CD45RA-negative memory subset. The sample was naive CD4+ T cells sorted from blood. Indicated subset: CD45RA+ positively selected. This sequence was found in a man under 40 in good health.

Written as DNA, the CDR3 is TGTGCCAGCAGCAAAGGTAGAGGGGCAGAATACGAGCAGTACTTC. Translating it yields CASSKGRGAEYEQYF. This chain uses TRBV21-1 with TRBJ2-7. TRBV21-1 is a pseudogene. This CDR3 comprises 15 residues.